This TCR beta chain came from a study of T cell clonality in common variable immunodeficiency. Study outcomes and limitations: Fewer deletions and N-nucleotide insertions were reportedly seen in common variable immunodeficiency TCR beta sequences. Patient heterogeneity in the CVID cohort limited correlations between repertoire features and clinical complications.

Sequencing used immunoSEQ multiplex PCR; TCRdb keeps in-frame clones, though not all of them. The profile covers 25,000 to 30,000 clones, none occurring a single time. Trimming pared 5 bases from V and 6 bases from J, leaving 13 bases between. The CDR3 consists of 14 residues. By share, this clone ranks as medium-sized. Its cognate antigen is unknown. The read ends 3 residues before the CDR3 terminus; that terminus is restored from the germline J gene. Diagnosis required reduced IgG, IgA and/or IgM with specific antibody deficiency. Caucasian heritage predominated among both patients and controls. Blood came from CVID subjects not ill and not taking immunomodulatory or immunosuppressive medication.

J is TRBJ2-2 and V is TRBV12-3 or TRBV12-4, with a weak D call TRBD2 (6 bases). This receptor was obtained from a human donor with common variable immunodeficiency. Sequencing was performed on peripheral blood mononuclear cells. CDR3 region: CASSVGTGPGELFF. The CDR3 DNA, read in part, is TGTGCCAGCAGTGTAGGGACTGGACCCGGGGAG.